The T cell receptor beta chain described here comes from a study of CD8+ T cells in alopecia areata. Documented treatment: oral pan-JAK inhibitor, 5-10 mg twice daily. Following extraction, RNA underwent reverse transcription to cDNA, which served as the sequencing template. This table comes from immunoSEQ multiplex PCR, and its TCRdb copy is limited to in-frame clones, with some not included. The repertoire holds 110,000 to 150,000 clones, with nearly 55% as singletons. V dropped 3 bases and J dropped 1; count of bases not matched to a gene: 5. The CDR3 is 14 residues long. Germline values: CDR1 SQVTM, CDR2 ANQGSEA. Overall study results and limits: Many expanded lesional clones persisted during tofacitinib (in both scalp and blood). Scalp lesions, especially in alopecia totalis/universalis, had higher clonality than normal scalp. Having one nonresponder leaves uncertain how baseline CD8+ expansion relates to response.

This clone occurred a few times. Its antigen remains unidentified. The TCR sequence derives from a human donor with alopecia areata. This material consisted of CD8+ T cells sorted from blood, taken at week 4, from a patient treated with tofacitinib. The gene calls are TRBV29-1 and TRBJ2-5, with 7 nucleotides matching TRBD1. In DNA form, the CDR3 reads TGCAGCGTTGAGAGGGGGCCAACCCAAGAGACCCAGTACTTC. Translation gives CSVERGPTQETQYF.